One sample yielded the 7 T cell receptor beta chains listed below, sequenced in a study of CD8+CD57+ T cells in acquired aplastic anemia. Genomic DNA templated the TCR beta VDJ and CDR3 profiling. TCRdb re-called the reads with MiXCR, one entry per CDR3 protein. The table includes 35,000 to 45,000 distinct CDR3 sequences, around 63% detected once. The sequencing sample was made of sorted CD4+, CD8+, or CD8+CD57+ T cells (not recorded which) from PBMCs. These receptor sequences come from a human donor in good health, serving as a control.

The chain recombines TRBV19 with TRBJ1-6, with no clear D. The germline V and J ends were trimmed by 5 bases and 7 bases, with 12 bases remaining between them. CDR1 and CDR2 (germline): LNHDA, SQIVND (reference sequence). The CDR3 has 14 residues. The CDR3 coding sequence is TGTGCCAGTAGTCGCCCGAATATGAATTCACCCCTCCACTTT. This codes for CASSRPNMNSPLHF. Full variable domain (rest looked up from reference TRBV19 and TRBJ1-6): DGGITQSPKYLFRKEGQNVTLSCEQNLNHDAMYWYRQDPGQGLRLIYYSQIVNDFQKGDIAEGYSVSREKKESFPLTVTSAQKNPTAFYLCASSRPNMNSPLHFGNGTRLTVT.

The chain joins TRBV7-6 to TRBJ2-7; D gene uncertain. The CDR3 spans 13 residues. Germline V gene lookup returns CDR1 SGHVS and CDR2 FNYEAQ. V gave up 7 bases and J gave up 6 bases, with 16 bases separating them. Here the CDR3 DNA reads TGTGCCAGCACCCCGGCCCCACTTGCCGAGCAGTACTTC. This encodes CASTPAPLAEQYF.

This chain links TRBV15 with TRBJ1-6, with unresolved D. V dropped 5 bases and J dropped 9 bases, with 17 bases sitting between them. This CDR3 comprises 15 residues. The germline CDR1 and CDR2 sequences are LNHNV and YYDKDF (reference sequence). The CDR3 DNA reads TGTGCCACCAGCCCGACTGAGGGATCTACTTCACCCCTCCACTTT. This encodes CATSPTEGSTSPLHF.

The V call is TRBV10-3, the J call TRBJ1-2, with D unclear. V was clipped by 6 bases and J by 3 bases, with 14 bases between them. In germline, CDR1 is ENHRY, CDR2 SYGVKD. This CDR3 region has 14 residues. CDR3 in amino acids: CAISGRVQDYGYTF. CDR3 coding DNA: TGTGCCATCAGCGGGAGAGTACAAGACTATGGCTACACCTTC.

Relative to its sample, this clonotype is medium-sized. CDR3 amino acids: CASSISAGGRNEQFF. CDR3 nucleotide sequence: TGTGCCAGTAGTATCTCAGCGGGGGGGCGGAATGAGCAGTTCTTC. This rearrangement joins TRBV19 to TRBJ2-1; 10 bases fit TRBD2. CDR3 length: 15 residues. The trim removed 3 bases at V and 7 bases at J, leaving 6 bases unmatched. The V gene's germline CDR1 is LNHDA and CDR2 SQIVND (reference sequence).

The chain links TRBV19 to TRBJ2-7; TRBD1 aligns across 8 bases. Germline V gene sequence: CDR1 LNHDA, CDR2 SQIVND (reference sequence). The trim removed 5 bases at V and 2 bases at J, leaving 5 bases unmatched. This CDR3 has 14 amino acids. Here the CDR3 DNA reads TGTGCCAGTAGTCCGCGGACAGGGCCCTACGAGCAGTACTTC. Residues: CASSPRTGPYEQYF.

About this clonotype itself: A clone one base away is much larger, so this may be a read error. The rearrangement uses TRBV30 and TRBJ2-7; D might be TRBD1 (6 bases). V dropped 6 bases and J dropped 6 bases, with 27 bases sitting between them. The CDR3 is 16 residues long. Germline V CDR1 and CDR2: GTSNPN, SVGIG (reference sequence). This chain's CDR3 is CACSPSGVSLLGEQYF. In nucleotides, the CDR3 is TGTGCCTGCAGTCCCTCAGGGGTCAGCTTGTTGGGCGAGCAGTACTTC.